Listed below are T cell receptor beta chains from one sample, sequenced in a study of cytomegalovirus exposure and HLA in healthy donors. The assay was immunoSEQ multiplex PCR, and TCRdb's table has in-frame clones only and misses some. This sample contains about 200,000 clones. The sequencing sample was made of PBMCs. The receptors here all came from a girl between 2 and 10 years old in good health and CMV-seropositive. The CDR3 runs from the conserved cysteine through the conserved F or W. Fields, in order: V gene, D gene, J gene, CDR3 protein, CDR3 DNA. A D gene is named only where the DNA matches it firmly.

>TRBV5-4|TRBD1|TRBJ1-1
CASSWDSQNTEAFF
TGTGCCAGCAGCTGGGACAGCCAGAACACTGAAGCTTTCTTT
>TRBV7-9|-|TRBJ2-2
CASGTGVGTGELFF
TGTGCCAGCGGTACGGGGGTAGGCACCGGGGAGCTGTTTTTT
>TRBV2|-|TRBJ1-2
CAGLHGYTF
TGTGCCGGGCTTCATGGCTACACCTTC
>TRBV10-3|TRBD2|TRBJ2-1
CAISAGGDYNEQFF
TGTGCCATCAGTGCGGGAGGCGACTACAATGAGCAGTTCTTC
>TRBV6-6|-|TRBJ2-5
CASSMTGWGQETQYF
TGTGCCAGCAGTATGACAGGTTGGGGTCAAGAGACCCAGTACTTC
>TRBV28|TRBD1|TRBJ2-7
CASRRTGQGAYEQYF
TGTGCCAGCAGGAGAACGGGACAGGGGGCCTACGAGCAGTACTTC
>TRBV28|-|TRBJ1-1
CATWTATEAFF
TGTGCCACTTGGACAGCGACTGAAGCTTTCTTT
>TRBV14|TRBD2|TRBJ2-7
CASSQGLAGGYEQYF
TGTGCCAGCAGCCAAGGGCTAGCGGGAGGATACGAGCAGTACTTC
>TRBV15|TRBD1|TRBJ2-2
CATRGQGMIGELFF
TGTGCCACCAGGGGACAGGGGATGATCGGGGAGCTGTTTTTT
>TRBV7-2|TRBD2|TRBJ2-3
CASSTPRGIAGKWPDTQYF
TGTGCCAGCAGCACACCAAGGGGGATAGCGGGGAAATGGCCAGATACGCAGTATTTT
>TRBV28|-|TRBJ1-4
CASSWFGATNEKLFF
TGTGCCAGCAGCTGGTTTGGAGCAACTAATGAAAAACTGTTTTTT
>TRBV5-1|-|TRBJ1-1
CASSAIQNTEAFF
TGCGCCAGCAGCGCGATCCAGAACACTGAAGCTTTCTTT
>TRBV6-5|-|TRBJ2-1
CASSYGWRHNEQFF
TGTGCCAGCAGTTACGGGTGGCGGCACAATGAGCAGTTCTTC
>TRBV19|TRBD1|TRBJ2-7
CASSMTGQVSSYEQYF
TGTGCCAGTAGTATGACTGGACAGGTCAGCTCCTACGAGCAGTACTTC
>TRBV15|TRBD1|TRBJ2-3
CATSRDGTGGADTQYF
TGTGCCACCAGCAGAGACGGGACAGGGGGCGCAGATACGCAGTATTTT
>TRBV4-1|TRBD2|TRBJ2-2
CASSAPGGAGELFF
TGCGCCAGCAGCGCCCCGGGGGGTGCCGGGGAGCTGTTTTTT